This T cell receptor (beta chain) was sequenced during a study of T cell responses to AZD1222 COVID-19 vaccine. Study overall: Pooling covered second doses at about 4 or about 12 weeks.

A note on this clone: Antigen: not known.

Trimming cost V 1 base and J 1 base, with 10 bases left between them. Germline lookup yields CDR1 LNHDA and CDR2 SQIVND (reference sequence). This CDR3 contains 15 residues. Broader study findings: Clonal diversity may have been underestimated in mostly white British donors. Unmutated variant regions are reportedly targeted by nearly half of spike-specific TCRs.

The method was immunoSEQ multiplex PCR; TCRdb's version includes in-frame clones alone and lacks a portion of them. The table records about 70,000 clones, 84% of them present only once. This sample comprised peripheral blood, obtained on day 0 of AZD1222 vaccination. This chain joins TRBV19 and TRBJ1-1; no firm D call. This sequence originates from an adult in good health. CDR3 nucleotides: TGTGCCAGTAGTATAGGCCTATTGAAGAACACTGAAGCTTTCTTT. This encodes CASSIGLLKNTEAFF.